This T cell receptor (beta chain) was identified in a study of CD8 T cells in ankylosing spondylitis. General observations from the study: Some motif variants were previously reported in reactive arthritis synovial fluid and blood. A TCR beta motif of 7 to 9 highly homologous variants seemed to mark ankylosing spondylitis blood. In ankylosing spondylitis patients, matched synovial fluid reportedly showed significant enrichment of disease-linked clones.

This clonotype was seen a handful of times. Its antigen is not known. TCR beta libraries were made by quantitative 5'-RACE with molecular barcodes. MiXCR, run by TCRdb on the 5' RACE reads, gives a single entry per CDR3 protein. Among approximately 260,000 distinct CDR3 sequences, about 18% were seen once, and the ten largest hold roughly a third. Per the germline V gene, CDR1 is SEHNR and CDR2 is FQNEAQ (reference sequence). The CDR3 consists of 14 residues. Trimming pared 0 bases from V and 7 bases from J, leaving 10 bases between. The TCR sequence derives from a male donor with ankylosing spondylitis or in good health (not recorded which). Sequenced input: blood, either unsorted or a sorted T cell fraction (not recorded which). The chain couples TRBV7-9 to TRBJ2-1; a possible D gene is TRBD2 (5 bases). The CDR3 DNA follows: TGTGCCAGCAGCTTAGCGGGAGTTCTAAATGAGCAGTTCTTC. Its translation is CASSLAGVLNEQFF. The full variable domain, rest sourced from reference TRBV7-9 and TRBJ2-1, is DTGVSQNPRHKITKRGQNVTFRCDPISEHNRLYWYRQTLGQGPEFLTYFQNEAQLEKSRLLSDRFSAERPKGSFSTLEIQRTEQGDSAMYLCASSLAGVLNEQFFGPGTRLTVL.